The clone carrying this TCR beta chain was seen more than once but under ten times. Its antigen is still unknown. TCRdb fed the 5' RACE reads into MiXCR, producing one record per CDR3 protein. The repertoire holds fewer than 550,000 distinct CDR3 sequences, with about 5% as singletons. CDR3 length: 13 residues. Trimming stripped 5 bases from V and 5 bases from J, with 11 bases between. Germline assignment: CDR1 SGHTA and CDR2 FQGTGA. The entry originates in a study of CD8 T cells in ankylosing spondylitis. Study-level findings and limits: Characteristic, it appeared, of ankylosing spondylitis blood was a TCR beta motif of fewer than 10 highly homologous variants. A number of the motif variants had already been described in reactive arthritis synovial fluid and blood. The clones that were linked to disease were reported to be significantly enriched in matched synovial fluid samples from ankylosing spondylitis patients.

The chain couples TRBV7-3 to TRBJ2-3, with a tentative D call TRBD1 (6 bases). This receptor was obtained from a male donor with ankylosing spondylitis. Specimen: blood, either unsorted or a sorted T cell fraction (not recorded which). The CDR3 bases are TGTGCCAGCAGCCCCCAGACAGGAGATACGCAGTATTTT. Encoded protein: CASSPQTGDTQYF.